The 30 T cell receptor beta chains below come from one sample, sequenced in a study of PD-1 blockade in mismatch repair-deficient tumors. Data came from immunoSEQ multiplex PCR; TCRdb stores just in-frame clones and leaves some out. This sample carries 56,000 or so clones, around four fifths of them seen once, and the ten largest clones take about 3.5%. The input for sequencing was peripheral blood, taken 4 weeks after starting pembrolizumab. These receptors were obtained from an adult with mismatch repair-deficient cancer.

The chain joins TRBV11-2 to TRBJ1-4, with 7 bases that match TRBD1. Germline lookup yields CDR1 SGHAT and CDR2 FQNNGV. The CDR3 loop spans 13 amino acids. The V gene end was trimmed by 5 bases and the J gene end by 6 bases; junction bases not matched to a gene: 3. The CDR3 loop reads CASSPDRDEKLFF. The CDR3 DNA sequence: TGTGCCAGCAGCCCCGACAGGGATGAAAAACTGTTTTTT. The full variable domain, rest sourced from reference TRBV11-2 and TRBJ1-4, is EAGVAQSPRYKIIEKRQSVAFWCNPISGHATLYWYQQILGQGPKLLIQFQNNGVVDDSQLPKDRFSAERLKGVDSTLKIQPAKLEDSAVYLCASSPDRDEKLFFGSGTQLSVL.

This chain links TRBV10-3 with TRBJ2-2, with D perhaps matching TRBD1 or TRBD2 (5 bases each). Between the trimmed V and J ends, which lost 0 bases and 7 bases, there was a span of 12 bases. The CDR3 runs 15 residues. Germline CDR1 is ENHRY and CDR2 is SYGVKD. The CDR3 DNA reads as TGTGCCATCAGTGAGTCACAGGTGGGGGTCGGGGAGCTGTTTTTT. Its translation is CAISESQVGVGELFF.

The sample holds a few counts of this clone. The chain links TRBV10-3 to TRBJ1-5; D not resolved. The CDR3 spans 18 residues. V lost 0 bases and J 0 bases, leaving 15 bases between the germline ends. From germline, CDR1 is ENHRY and CDR2 SYGVKD. For the CDR3, the DNA is TGTGCCATCAGTGAGTCGATCGGGGAGCTGTATAGCAATCAGCCCCAGCATTTT. Translated, it gives CAISESIGELYSNQPQHF.

The V gene is TRBV18, the J gene TRBJ2-7, with 11 bases that match TRBD2. The length of the CDR3 is 15 residues. V lost 3 bases, J lost 7 bases, and 8 bases stayed unmatched. Per germline, CDR1 KGHSH and CDR2 LQKENI. The CDR3 is CASSPGLAGGSEQYF. CDR3 DNA: TGTGCCAGCTCACCCGGACTAGCGGGCGGGAGTGAGCAGTACTTC.

This clone was recorded only once. This rearrangement joins TRBV7-9 to TRBJ2-7; D remains ambiguous. V was pared by 1 base and J by 5 bases, with 18 bases between. The CDR3 has 16 amino acids. Germline CDR1 reads SEHNR; CDR2 reads FQNEAQ (reference sequence). The CDR3 reads CASSLEAWVSWDEQYF. In nucleotides, the CDR3 is TGTGCCAGCAGCTTAGAGGCGTGGGTTTCTTGGGACGAGCAGTACTTC. Full variable domain (outside the CDR3, taken from reference TRBV7-9 and TRBJ2-7): DTGVSQNPRHKITKRGQNVTFRCDPISEHNRLYWYRQTLGQGPEFLTYFQNEAQLEKSRLLSDRFSAERPKGSFSTLEIQRTEQGDSAMYLCASSLEAWVSWDEQYFGPGTRLTVT.

The chain has TRBV6-6 and TRBJ2-7; TRBD2 agrees at 10 bases. J gave up 1 base and V 4 bases, and 4 bases lay outside the gene matches. Germline CDR1 MNHNY, CDR2 SVGAGI (reference sequence). The CDR3 loop spans 15 amino acids. The CDR3 loop reads CASSLATSGSYEQYF. The DNA for the CDR3 is TGTGCCAGCAGTTTAGCGACTAGCGGGTCCTACGAGCAGTACTTC.

This clone was counted only a few times. As DNA, the CDR3 is TGTGCCAGCTCACGCTGGACAGAGAACACTGAAGCTTTCTTT. It translates to CASSRWTENTEAFF. The genes are TRBV18 and TRBJ1-1; weak D call: TRBD1 (6 bases). This CDR3 spans 14 amino acids. CDR1 is KGHSH, CDR2 LQKENI, per germline. V lost 4 bases and J lost 1, with 10 bases in between. The full variable domain, completed using reference TRBV18 and TRBJ1-1, is NAGVMQNPRHLVRRRGQEARLRCSPMKGHSHVYWYRQLPEEGLKFMVYLQKENIIDESGMPKERFSAEFPKEGPSILRIQQVVRGDSAAYFCASSRWTENTEAFFGQGTRLTVV.

This clone was detected only once. The V gene is TRBV7-9, the J gene TRBJ1-2; 9 nucleotides match TRBD1. The length of the CDR3 is 12 residues. The V and J ends lost 3 bases and 9 bases, in that order; junction bases with no gene match: 2. The germline CDR1 and CDR2 sequences are SEHNR and FQNEAQ (reference sequence). The DNA of the CDR3 is TGTGCCAGCAGCTTCGGGACAGGGAGCTACACCTTC. Its protein is CASSFGTGSYTF.

The chain recombines TRBV15 with TRBJ1-4, with D maybe TRBD1 (5 bases). This CDR3 comprises 17 residues. V was trimmed by 2 bases and J by 3 bases, leaving 16 bases between them. CDR1 is LNHNV and CDR2 is YYDKDF in the germline V gene (reference sequence). The CDR3 reads CATSRYGDARPNEKLFF. In nucleotides, the CDR3 is TGTGCCACCAGCAGATACGGGGACGCGCGACCTAATGAAAAACTGTTTTTT.

V gene TRBV21-1 combines with J gene TRBJ1-3. TRBV21-1 is labeled a pseudogene. The CDR3 length is 17 residues. Here the CDR3 DNA reads TGTGCCAGCAGCAAAGTGAGGGCAGATGGTCCTGGAAACACCATATATTTT. Protein sequence: CASSKVRADGPGNTIYF.

The V and J genes are TRBV27 and TRBJ2-3; 14 bases are a match to TRBD2. The V gene end was trimmed by 5 bases and the J gene end by 4 bases; junction bases not matched to a gene: 2. This CDR3 has 15 amino acids. Germline CDR1 and CDR2: MNHEY and SMNVEV (reference sequence). Here the CDR3 reads CASSRLAGGPDTQYF. The CDR3, as DNA: TGTGCCAGCAGTCGACTAGCGGGAGGGCCAGATACGCAGTATTTT.

Many counts were recorded for this clone. V usage is TRBV11-3 and J usage is TRBJ1-3, with D unresolved. V lost 5 bases and J lost 1, with 6 bases in between. The CDR3 sequence is 13 residues long. Germline loops: CDR1 SGHNT, CDR2 YENEEA. The CDR3 is CASSLRSGNTIYF. The CDR3 DNA reads TGTGCCAGCAGCCTCAGATCTGGAAACACCATATATTTT.

The chain carries TRBV7-8 and TRBJ2-1; D is uncertain. This CDR3 is built from 16 residues. V dropped 1 base and J dropped 1 base, with 11 bases sitting between them. Germline V gives CDR1 SGHVS, CDR2 FQNEAQ. CDR3 bases: TGTGCCAGCAGCTTAGAAGTGGCTAATTCCTACAATGAGCAGTTCTTC. Protein product: CASSLEVANSYNEQFF.

CDR3 DNA sequence: TGTGCCAGCTCAGGACAAGAGACCCAGTACTTC. Its translation is CASSGQETQYF. The gene calls are TRBV18 and TRBJ2-5, with D unclear. Germline V gene lookup returns CDR1 KGHSH and CDR2 LQKENI. Trimming stripped 5 bases from V and 2 bases from J, with 3 bases between. The CDR3 loop spans 11 amino acids.

This CDR3 reads CAGRRGSDNQPQHF. As DNA, the CDR3 is TGTGCCGGTAGGAGGGGATCTGACAATCAGCCCCAGCATTTT. The chain joins TRBV2 to TRBJ1-5, with a tentative D call TRBD1 (5 bases). Between the trimmed V and J ends, which lost 11 bases and 3 bases, there was a span of 17 bases. Germline V gene lookup returns CDR1 SNHLY and CDR2 FYNNEI. There are 14 residues in the CDR3.

V and J are TRBV9 and TRBJ2-5; TRBD2 matches 9 bases. The CDR3 extends over 16 amino acids. J gave up 7 bases and V 0 bases, and 10 bases lay outside the gene matches. Germline CDR1 is SGDLS and CDR2 is YYNGEE. DNA for the CDR3: TGTGCCAGCAGCGTAGAGGCGGGAGGGAGTTTGGGGACCCAGTACTTC. As protein: CASSVEAGGSLGTQYF.

The genes are TRBV30 and TRBJ1-1; D may be TRBD1 (6 bases). The CDR3 loop spans 12 amino acids. Per germline, CDR1 GTSNPN and CDR2 SVGIG (reference sequence). Trimming removed 4 bases at V and 5 bases at J, with 11 bases between. The CDR3 bases are TGTGCCTGGAAGGGGGGGTATACTGAAGCTTTCTTT. As protein: CAWKGGYTEAFF.

The genes are TRBV7-9 and TRBJ2-7, with TRBD2 matching over 7 bases. The V gene's germline CDR1 is SEHNR and CDR2 FQNEAQ (reference sequence). The trim removed 0 bases at V and 2 bases at J, leaving 4 bases unmatched. The CDR3 has 15 amino acids. The CDR3 DNA reads as TGTGCCAGCAGCTTAGCGGGAGGGCCAGCCTACGAGCAGTACTTC. Its protein product is CASSLAGGPAYEQYF.

The CDR3 nucleotides read TGTGCCAGCCGCTTCGGTACAGGGAAGTCTGGCTACACCTTC. Translating gives CASRFGTGKSGYTF. V is TRBV6-5 and J is TRBJ1-2; D possibly corresponds to TRBD1 (6 bases). This CDR3 region has 14 residues. Germline V lookup: CDR1 MNHEY, CDR2 SVGAGI. The ends were cut back, 8 bases at V and 7 bases at J, with 20 bases in the middle.

Comment on this clone: The sample contains more than one DNA sequence encoding this CDR3. The chain recombines TRBV7-9 with TRBJ2-7, with a weak D call TRBD2 (5 bases). Germline V lookup: CDR1 SEHNR, CDR2 FQNEAQ (reference sequence). The CDR3 has 13 amino acids. CDR3 DNA sequence: TGTGCTAGCGAACCGCCGACGTCATACGAGCAGTACTTC. Protein: CASEPPTSYEQYF.

This clone was found once. The same CDR3 also results from other DNA sequences found in this sample. The rearrangement uses TRBV27 and TRBJ1-1, with D possibly being TRBD1 (5 bases). The CDR3 spans 13 residues. The germline CDR1 and CDR2 sequences are MNHEY and SMNVEV (reference sequence). Trimming removed 1 base from V and 5 bases from J, with 8 bases in between. This CDR3 reads CASSLFRGTEAFF. DNA for the CDR3: TGTGCCAGCAGTTTATTTAGGGGAACTGAAGCTTTCTTT.

This clone was picked up one time. This chain joins TRBV5-4 and TRBJ2-5; TRBD2 matches at 12 bases. The CDR3 consists of 15 residues. V lost 4 bases to trimming and J lost 2 bases; unmatched junction nucleotides: 3. From germline, CDR1 is SGHNT and CDR2 YYREEE (reference sequence). The CDR3 spells CASSRGTSGQETQYF. The CDR3 DNA is TGTGCCAGCAGCCGGGGGACTAGCGGGCAAGAGACCCAGTACTTC.

This clone was seen a few times. The chain carries TRBV19 and TRBJ1-3, with D unclear. Trimming took off 4 bases at V and 7 bases at J, with 5 bases between the two ends. CDR1 and CDR2 from the germline V gene are LNHDA and SQIVND (reference sequence). This CDR3 contains 11 residues. CDR3 in amino acids: CASSRANTIYF. CDR3 in DNA: TGTGCCAGTAGTAGAGCCAACACCATATATTTT. The whole variable domain, remainder taken from reference TRBV19 and TRBJ1-3, is DGGITQSPKYLFRKEGQNVTLSCEQNLNHDAMYWYRQDPGQGLRLIYYSQIVNDFQKGDIAEGYSVSREKKESFPLTVTSAQKNPTAFYLCASSRANTIYFGEGSWLTVV.

The CDR3 DNA follows: TGTGCCAGCAGTGAACGGGACTTTCAGCCCCAGCATTTT. The encoded protein is CASSERDFQPQHF. The chain combines TRBV6-1 with TRBJ1-5, with D perhaps TRBD1 (5 bases). The CDR3 has 13 amino acids. Trimming stripped 2 bases from V and 6 bases from J, with 8 bases between. Germline lookup yields CDR1 MNHNS and CDR2 SASEGT.

This chain links TRBV13 with TRBJ2-7; D is possibly TRBD1 (5 bases). The CDR3 runs to 13 residues. V lost 1 base and J 3 bases, leaving 7 bases between the germline ends. Looked up from germline, CDR1 is PRHDT and CDR2 is FYEKMQ (reference sequence). The CDR3, as DNA: TGTGCCAGCAGCTTAGAAGGGGACTACGAGCAGTACTTC. Its protein is CASSLEGDYEQYF.

The V and J genes are TRBV4-1 and TRBJ2-3; D is unclear. Germline values: CDR1 MGHRA, CDR2 YSYEKL. The germline V and J ends were trimmed by 1 base and 0 bases, with 14 bases remaining between them. CDR3 length equals 17 residues. The CDR3 sequence: CASSQVRGTASTDTQYF. CDR3 DNA: TGCGCCAGCAGCCAAGTTCGCGGAACCGCAAGCACAGATACGCAGTATTTT.

The CDR3 reads CASSTTEGYEQPQHF. The CDR3 DNA reads TGTGCCAGCAGCACCACAGAGGGGTACGAACAGCCCCAGCATTTT. This chain uses TRBV7-9 with TRBJ1-5; the D gene is possibly TRBD1 (5 bases). CDR3 size: 15 residues. Germline values: CDR1 SEHNR, CDR2 FQNEAQ (reference sequence). Trimming took 5 bases from V and 7 from J, leaving 18 bases between them.

V gene TRBV2 combines with J gene TRBJ2-7; D may be TRBD1 (6 bases). Germline CDR1 is SNHLY and CDR2 is FYNNEI. The CDR3 has 16 amino acids. Deletions cut 4 bases from V and 2 bases from J, with 18 bases between. CDR3 protein: CASSVSRGVVTYEQYF. The CDR3 bases are TGTGCCAGCAGTGTCTCCAGGGGAGTAGTAACCTACGAGCAGTACTTC.

The genes are TRBV21-1 and TRBJ1-2. TRBV21-1 represents a pseudogene. The length of the CDR3 is 14 residues. The CDR3 loop reads CASNPPPGAYGYTF. The DNA for the CDR3 is TGTGCCAGCAACCCGCCGCCGGGGGCGTATGGCTACACCTTC.

V gene TRBV6-5 combines with J gene TRBJ2-2; TRBD1 aligns across 7 bases. Germline V lookup: CDR1 MNHEY, CDR2 SVGAGI. The junction had 3 bases not matched to a gene; V was cut back by 3 bases and J by 5 bases. This CDR3 comprises 14 residues. The DNA for the CDR3 is TGTGCCAGCAGTTATAACAGGGGTACCGGGGAGCTGTTTTTT. This gives the protein CASSYNRGTGELFF.